This T cell receptor beta chain was recorded in a study of shared clonotypes between healthy human individuals. Study details: Per donor, three plates held CD4 naive cells, three held CD4 memory, two held CD8 naive and one held CD8 memory. General observations from the study: Sampling used blood alone; tissue repertoires probably differ. Rarefaction demonstrated incomplete sorted-subset sequencing despite large depth.

This CDR3 comprises 14 residues. Trimming left V 7 bases short and J 0 bases short, with 13 bases between. CDR1 PRHDT and CDR2 FYEKMQ come from the germline V gene (reference sequence). Profiled with immunoSEQ multiplex PCR; TCRdb holds only in-frame clones, not every one. Of 2 million or so clones detected, roughly 96% appear once; the ten largest clones hold 0.13%. As concerns this clone: Its antigen is still unknown.

This TCR came from a man between 18 and 29 years old in good health. The gene calls are TRBV13 and TRBJ2-7, with D maybe TRBD2 (6 bases). Sequences were obtained from naive CD4+ T cells sorted from blood. Documented subset: CD45RA+ positively selected. The CDR3 loop is CASKNRRDSYEQYF. The CDR3 nucleotides are TGTGCCAGCAAGAATAGGCGGGACTCCTACGAGCAGTACTTC.